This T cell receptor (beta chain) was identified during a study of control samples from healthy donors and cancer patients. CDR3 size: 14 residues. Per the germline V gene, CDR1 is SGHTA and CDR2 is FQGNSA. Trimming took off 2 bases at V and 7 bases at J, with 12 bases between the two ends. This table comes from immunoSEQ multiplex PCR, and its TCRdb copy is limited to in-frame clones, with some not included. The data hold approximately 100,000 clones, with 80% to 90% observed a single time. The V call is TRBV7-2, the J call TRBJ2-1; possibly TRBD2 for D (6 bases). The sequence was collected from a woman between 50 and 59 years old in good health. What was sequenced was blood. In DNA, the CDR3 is TGTGCCAGCAGCTTAATGTTTGGGGGGAATGAGCAGTTCTTC. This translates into CASSLMFGGNEQFF.